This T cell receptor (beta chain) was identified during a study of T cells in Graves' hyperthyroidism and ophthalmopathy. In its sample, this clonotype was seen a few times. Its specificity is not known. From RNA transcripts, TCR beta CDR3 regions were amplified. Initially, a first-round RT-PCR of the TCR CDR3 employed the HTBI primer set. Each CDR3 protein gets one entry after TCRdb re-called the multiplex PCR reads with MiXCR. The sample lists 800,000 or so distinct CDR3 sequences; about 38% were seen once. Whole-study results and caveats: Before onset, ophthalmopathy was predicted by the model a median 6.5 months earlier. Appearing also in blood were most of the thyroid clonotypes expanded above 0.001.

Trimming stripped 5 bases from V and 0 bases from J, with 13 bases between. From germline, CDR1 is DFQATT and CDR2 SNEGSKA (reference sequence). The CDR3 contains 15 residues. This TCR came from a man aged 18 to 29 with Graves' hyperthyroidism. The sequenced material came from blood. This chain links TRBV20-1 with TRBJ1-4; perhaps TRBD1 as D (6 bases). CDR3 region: CSALTGSATNEKLFF. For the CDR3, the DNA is TGCAGTGCTCTGACAGGATCCGCAACTAATGAAAAACTGTTTTTT.